This entry features one T cell receptor (beta chain) sequence. The sample comes from a study of blood T cell repertoires in COVID-19. Clones were read by immunoSEQ multiplex PCR, and TCRdb kept only the in-frame ones, dropping some. The table includes hundreds of thousands of clones, 88% detected once. This CDR3 contains 15 residues. V lost 1 base and J lost 4; bases outside the gene matches: 6. Germline CDR1 SGHRS, CDR2 YFSETQ. V and J are TRBV5-1 and TRBJ1-1, with 8 positions matching TRBD1. The sequence came from a woman between 40 and 55 years old with acute COVID-19. Specimen: PBMCs or T cells enriched from blood (not recorded which). The chain's CDR3 is CASSLISGGGTEAFF. The CDR3, as DNA: TGCGCCAGCAGCTTGATTTCAGGGGGCGGCACTGAAGCTTTCTTT.